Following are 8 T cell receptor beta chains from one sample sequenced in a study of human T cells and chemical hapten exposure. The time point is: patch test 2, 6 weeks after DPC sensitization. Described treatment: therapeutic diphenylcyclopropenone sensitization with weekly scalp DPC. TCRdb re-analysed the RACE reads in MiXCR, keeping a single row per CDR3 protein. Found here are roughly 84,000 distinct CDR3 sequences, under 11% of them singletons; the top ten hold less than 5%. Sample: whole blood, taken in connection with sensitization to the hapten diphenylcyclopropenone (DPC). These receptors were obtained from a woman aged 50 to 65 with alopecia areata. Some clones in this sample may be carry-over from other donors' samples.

CDR3 sequence reads: CAIRSDRGITDTQYF. CDR3 DNA sequence: TGTGCCATCAGGTCGGACAGGGGGATCACAGATACGCAGTATTTT. The chain joins TRBV10-3 to TRBJ2-3, with 10 bases that match TRBD1. The CDR3 length is 15 residues. The V gene end was trimmed by 6 bases and the J gene end by 2 bases; junction bases not matched to a gene: 5. Germline V gives CDR1 ENHRY, CDR2 SYGVKD.

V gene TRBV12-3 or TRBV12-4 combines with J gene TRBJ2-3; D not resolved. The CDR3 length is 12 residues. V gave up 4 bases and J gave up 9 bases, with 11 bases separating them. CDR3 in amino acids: CASSYVEETQYF. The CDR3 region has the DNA TGTGCCAGCAGTTATGTTGAGGAGACGCAGTATTTT.

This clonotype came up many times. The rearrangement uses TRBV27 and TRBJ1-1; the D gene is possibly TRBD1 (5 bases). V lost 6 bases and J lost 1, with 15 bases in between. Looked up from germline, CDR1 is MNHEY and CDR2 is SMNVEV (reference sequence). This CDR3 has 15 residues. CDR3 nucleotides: TGTGCCAGCAGCCCCCTCTCAAGGGGGAACACTGAAGCTTTCTTT. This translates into CASSPLSRGNTEAFF.

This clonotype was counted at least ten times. CDR3: CASSRTSEEQYF. The CDR3 nucleotides read TGTGCCAGCAGCCGGACTAGTGAAGAGCAGTACTTC. The chain has TRBV7-8 and TRBJ2-7; 7 nucleotides align to TRBD2. Trimming took 5 bases from V and 7 from J; bases not matched to a gene: 5. The CDR3 is made up of 12 amino acids. Germline CDR1 SGHVS, CDR2 FQNEAQ.

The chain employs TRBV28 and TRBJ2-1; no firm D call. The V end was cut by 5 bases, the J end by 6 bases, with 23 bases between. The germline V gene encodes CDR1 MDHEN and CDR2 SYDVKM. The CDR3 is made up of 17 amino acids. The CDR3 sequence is CASSPSFEPPGCNEQFF. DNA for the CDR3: TGTGCCAGCAGTCCCTCCTTTGAACCACCTGGATGCAATGAGCAGTTCTTC.

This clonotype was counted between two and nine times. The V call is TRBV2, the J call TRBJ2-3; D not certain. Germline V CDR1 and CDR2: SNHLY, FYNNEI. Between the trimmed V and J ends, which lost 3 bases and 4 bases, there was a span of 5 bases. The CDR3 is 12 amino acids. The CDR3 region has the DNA TGTGCCAGCAGTGACCCCCCAGATACGCAGTATTTT. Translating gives CASSDPPDTQYF.

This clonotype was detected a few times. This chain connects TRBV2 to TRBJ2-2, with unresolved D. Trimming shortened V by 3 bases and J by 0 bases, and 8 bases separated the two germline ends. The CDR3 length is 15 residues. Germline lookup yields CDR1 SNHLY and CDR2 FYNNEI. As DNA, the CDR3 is TGTGCCAGCAGTGACAAGGCCTCGAACACCGGGGAGCTGTTTTTT. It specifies CASSDKASNTGELFF.

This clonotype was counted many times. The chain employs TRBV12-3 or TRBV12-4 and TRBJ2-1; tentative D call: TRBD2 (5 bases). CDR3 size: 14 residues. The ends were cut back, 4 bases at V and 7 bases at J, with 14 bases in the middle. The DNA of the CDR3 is TGTGCCAGCAGTTCCTACCAACCGGGGAATGAGCAGTTCTTC. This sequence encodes CASSSYQPGNEQFF.